The 6 T cell receptor beta chains below come from one sample, sequenced in a study of shared clonotypes between healthy human individuals. Sequenced by immunoSEQ multiplex PCR; TCRdb stores in-frame clones only, minus some. Of over 2 million clones detected, 85% to 95% appear once; the ten largest clones hold about 0.41%. The sample was naive CD4+ T cells from PBMCs. Subset of the sample: CD45RA+ positively selected. These receptors all come from a man younger than 30 in good health. Some clones in this sample may be carry-over from other donors' samples.

J is TRBJ2-7 and V is TRBV4-2, with 10 bases aligning to TRBD1. The CDR3 loop spans 15 amino acids. Germline CDR1 reads LGHNA; CDR2 reads YNFKEQ. V gave up 2 bases and J gave up 3 bases; unmatched junction bases: 4. The DNA of the CDR3 is TGTGCCAGCAGCCAAACCGGGACAGGGGTCTACGAGCAGTACTTC. Translating gives CASSQTGTGVYEQYF.

J is TRBJ2-3 and V is TRBV5-1; 13 nucleotides line up with TRBD2. V lost 3 bases, J lost 6 bases, and 1 base stayed unmatched. This CDR3 comprises 14 residues. Germline CDR1 reads SGHRS; CDR2 reads YFSETQ. CDR3 in amino acids: CASSWGLAGDTQYF. Here the CDR3 DNA reads TGCGCCAGCAGCTGGGGACTAGCGGGGGATACGCAGTATTTT.

The J gene is TRBJ2-3, the V gene TRBV30; D gene unclear. The CDR3 contains 11 residues. The germline V gene has CDR1 GTSNPN and CDR2 SVGIG (reference sequence). V was clipped by 1 base and J by 4 bases, with 3 bases between them. The CDR3 DNA sequence: TGTGCCTGGAGTGCGGCAGATACGCAGTATTTT. This translates into CAWSAADTQYF. Supplemented by reference TRBV30 and TRBJ2-3, the full variable domain reads SQTIHQWPATLVQPVGSPLSLECTVEGTSNPNLYWYRQAAGRGLQLLFYSVGIGQISSEVPQNLSASRPQDRQFILSSKKLLLSDSGFYLCAWSAADTQYFGPGTRLTVL.

The chain recombines TRBV6-6 with TRBJ1-2; 8 bases align to TRBD1. This CDR3 comprises 14 residues. The trim removed 5 bases at V and 4 bases at J, leaving 6 bases unmatched. Germline CDR1 is MNHNY and CDR2 is SVGAGI (reference sequence). The CDR3 DNA reads TGTGCCAGCAGTACAGGGGGGGTTAGCTATGGCTACACCTTC. Translation: CASSTGGVSYGYTF.

The chain employs TRBV5-1 and TRBJ2-1; 9 bases agree with TRBD2. The V and J ends lost 5 bases and 5 bases, in that order; junction bases with no gene match: 8. Germline V gene sequence: CDR1 SGHRS, CDR2 YFSETQ. This CDR3 comprises 15 residues. This CDR3 is CASSPTSGLHNEQFF. The CDR3 DNA reads as TGCGCCAGCAGTCCTACTAGCGGGCTTCACAATGAGCAGTTCTTC.

J is TRBJ1-1 and V is TRBV11-2, with D uncertain. The CDR3 consists of 15 residues. Per the germline V gene, CDR1 is SGHAT and CDR2 is FQNNGV. V shed 1 base and J shed 4 bases, with 13 bases lying between them. The CDR3 DNA reads TGTGCCAGCAGCTTAGGCCCTTCCGGGCGCACTGAAGCTTTCTTT. Translated: CASSLGPSGRTEAFF. Combining the CDR3 with reference TRBV11-2 and TRBJ1-1 gives the whole variable domain EAGVAQSPRYKIIEKRQSVAFWCNPISGHATLYWYQQILGQGPKLLIQFQNNGVVDDSQLPKDRFSAERLKGVDSTLKIQPAKLEDSAVYLCASSLGPSGRTEAFFGQGTRLTVV.